These 23 T cell receptor beta chains were all obtained from the same sample, sequenced in a study of blood T cell repertoires in COVID-19. Assay used: immunoSEQ multiplex PCR; TCRdb lists only in-frame clones, some missing. The profile shows about 170,000 clones, about 74% of them singletons. The sequencing sample was made of peripheral blood. The receptors were gathered from an elderly woman with acute or convalescent COVID-19.

V usage is TRBV28 and J usage is TRBJ1-2, with D uncertain. The CDR3 spans 14 residues. Trimming removed 8 bases at V and 8 bases at J, with 21 bases between. Germline CDR1 MDHEN, CDR2 SYDVKM. CDR3 sequence (DNA): TGTGCCAGCGGAACGTCCGGGATCCAAGGAGGCTACACCTTC. Its protein product is CASGTSGIQGGYTF.

This clone was recorded a few times. This chain connects TRBV29-1 to TRBJ2-3; a weak D match, TRBD1 (5 bases). Trimming removed 7 bases at V and 0 bases at J, with 11 bases between. This CDR3 comprises 13 residues. Germline loops: CDR1 SQVTM, CDR2 ANQGSEA. CDR3 loop: CSGQRGSTDTQYF. In nucleotides, the CDR3 is TGCAGCGGACAGCGTGGGAGCACAGATACGCAGTATTTT.

V is TRBV19 and J is TRBJ2-2; D perhaps matches TRBD1 (6 bases). Trimming removed 4 bases from V and 6 bases from J, with 12 bases in between. CDR1 is LNHDA and CDR2 is SQIVND in the germline V gene (reference sequence). The CDR3 extends over 14 amino acids. The CDR3 nucleotides are TGTGCCAGTAGTACTATGACAGGACCCGGGGAGCTGTTTTTT. Translated: CASSTMTGPGELFF. Variable domain in full (rest from reference TRBV19 and TRBJ2-2): DGGITQSPKYLFRKEGQNVTLSCEQNLNHDAMYWYRQDPGQGLRLIYYSQIVNDFQKGDIAEGYSVSREKKESFPLTVTSAQKNPTAFYLCASSTMTGPGELFFGEGSRLTVL.

The chain links TRBV6-2 or TRBV6-3 to TRBJ2-7; 7 bases are a match to TRBD1. With V trimmed by 5 bases and J by 4 bases, 5 bases remained unmatched. This CDR3 contains 13 residues. From germline, CDR1 is MNHEY and CDR2 SVGEGT. This CDR3 reads CASSRDRQYEQYF. The CDR3 coding sequence is TGTGCCAGCAGTCGGGACAGACAATACGAGCAGTACTTC.

This clone was seen only once. This chain joins TRBV2 and TRBJ2-6, with D uncertain. In germline, CDR1 is SNHLY, CDR2 FYNNEI. The V end lost 4 bases, the J end lost 0 bases, and 7 bases lay between the germline ends. This CDR3 is 15 amino acids long. The CDR3 DNA sequence: TGTGCCAGCAGTGCCGGTTCCTCTGGGGCCAACGTCCTGACTTTC. Its translation is CASSAGSSGANVLTF.

This chain joins TRBV10-3 and TRBJ2-1; TRBD2 agrees at 12 bases. The germline V gene has CDR1 ENHRY and CDR2 SYGVKD. After removal of 6 bases from V and 7 bases from J, the junction contained 7 bases not matched to a gene. This CDR3 comprises 15 residues. CDR3 in amino acids: CAISETSGSVNEQFF. DNA of the CDR3: TGTGCCATCAGCGAGACTAGCGGGAGTGTTAATGAGCAGTTCTTC.

This chain links TRBV6-2 or TRBV6-3 with TRBJ1-5, with 9 bases lining up with TRBD1. Germline V CDR1 and CDR2: MNHEY, SVGEGT. The CDR3 sequence is 16 residues long. V shed 6 bases, J shed 2 bases, and the junction held 8 bases outside the gene matches. The DNA of the CDR3 is TGTGCCAGCAGCGAAACAGGGGGCTCGGGCAATCAGCCCCAGCATTTT. Translation gives CASSETGGSGNQPQHF.

The rearrangement joins TRBV5-1 to TRBJ1-1, with 11 nucleotides matching TRBD1. The germline V gene has CDR1 SGHRS and CDR2 YFSETQ. V was pared by 4 bases and J by 8 bases, with 13 bases of the junction left unmatched. The CDR3 length is 16 residues. The CDR3 nucleotides read TGCGCCAGCAGCCGTGGACAGGGGGCCGGGGTTTCCGAAGCTTTCTTT. Amino acid sequence: CASSRGQGAGVSEAFF.

The rearrangement links TRBV30 to TRBJ1-1; unclear D gene. The germline V gene encodes CDR1 GTSNPN and CDR2 SVGIG (reference sequence). The CDR3 has 14 residues. Trimming cost V 2 bases and J 3 bases, with 13 bases left between them. The CDR3 coding sequence is TGTGCCTGGAGTCACAACGGGAGATACACTGAAGCTTTCTTT. Translating gives CAWSHNGRYTEAFF.

This chain uses TRBV2 with TRBJ2-6; D is ambiguous. Germline lookup yields CDR1 SNHLY and CDR2 FYNNEI. V lost 8 bases to trimming and J lost 4 bases, with 9 bases between them. The CDR3 length is 13 residues. CDR3 nucleotides: TGTGCCAGCGGAGAGAGCGGGGCCAACGTCCTGACTTTC. This encodes CASGESGANVLTF.

The chain carries TRBV27 and TRBJ1-2, with D possibly matching TRBD1 (5 bases). The CDR3 covers 15 residues. Germline CDR1 MNHEY, CDR2 SMNVEV (reference sequence). V shed 3 bases and J shed 0 bases, with 11 bases lying between them. The CDR3 loop reads CASSFNGGSNYGYTF. CDR3 sequence (DNA): TGTGCCAGCAGTTTTAACGGGGGGTCTAACTATGGCTACACCTTC.

The chain employs TRBV2 and TRBJ1-1; D is undetermined. V was trimmed by 6 bases and J by 7 bases, leaving 15 bases between them. The CDR3 runs to 13 residues. From germline, CDR1 is SNHLY and CDR2 FYNNEI. The CDR3 here is CASRREIENEAFF. CDR3 sequence (DNA): TGTGCCAGCAGGAGGGAGATCGAGAATGAAGCTTTCTTT.

This chain uses TRBV21-1 with TRBJ2-3; the table names TRBD2, a call not compared with the DNA. TRBV21-1 is deemed a pseudogene. CDR3 length: 16 residues. CDR3 in amino acids: CASSKSSGRGADTQYF. DNA of the CDR3: TGTGCCAGCAGCAAATCTAGCGGGAGGGGGGCAGATACGCAGTATTTT.

This clone appeared a few times. V gene TRBV6-5 combines with J gene TRBJ1-2; 7 nucleotides line up with TRBD1. Germline V gene sequence: CDR1 MNHEY, CDR2 SVGAGI. J lost 4 bases, V lost 6 bases, and 8 bases had no gene match. The CDR3 sequence is 14 residues long. The CDR3 DNA sequence: TGTGCCAGCAGGCGAGGCCAGGGGGTCTATGGCTACACCTTC. It specifies CASRRGQGVYGYTF.

This rearrangement joins TRBV19 to TRBJ2-5; D not resolved. This CDR3 region has 15 residues. Trimming left V 3 bases short and J 2 bases short, with 13 bases between. Germline lookup yields CDR1 LNHDA and CDR2 SQIVND (reference sequence). CDR3 bases: TGTGCCAGTAGTATCGTAGCTAACCCTCAAGAGACCCAGTACTTC. Its protein is CASSIVANPQETQYF.

J is TRBJ2-3 and V is TRBV9, with D possibly matching TRBD2 (6 bases). Trimming left V 1 base short and J 1 base short, with 13 bases between. This CDR3 comprises 16 residues. The germline V gene has CDR1 SGDLS and CDR2 YYNGEE. This CDR3 reads CASSVRASARTDTQYF. The DNA of the CDR3 is TGTGCCAGCAGCGTAAGAGCTAGCGCCCGCACAGATACGCAGTATTTT.

The J gene is TRBJ1-2, the V gene TRBV6-1; 8 bases are a match to TRBD1. The CDR3 extends over 12 amino acids. V lost 10 bases and J lost 7; bases outside the gene matches: 8. In germline, CDR1 is MNHNS, CDR2 SASEGT. The CDR3 is CANYDRGAGYTF. The CDR3 DNA reads as TGTGCCAACTACGACAGGGGAGCTGGCTACACCTTC.

The V gene is TRBV30, the J gene TRBJ2-3, with TRBD1 identical over 9 bases. The V gene's germline CDR1 is GTSNPN and CDR2 SVGIG (reference sequence). This CDR3 is built from 15 residues. J lost 3 bases, V lost 1 base, and 5 bases had no gene match. The DNA of the CDR3 is TGTGCCTGGAGTGAAGGGACAGGGACGACAGATACGCAGTATTTT. Amino acids: CAWSEGTGTTDTQYF.

This clone was seen a few times. The rearrangement links TRBV7-2 to TRBJ2-7, with 7 bases fitting TRBD2. J lost 0 bases, V lost 1 base, and 9 bases had no gene match. CDR3 length: 17 residues. Germline lookup yields CDR1 SGHTA and CDR2 FQGNSA. CDR3 sequence (DNA): TGTGCCAGCAGCTTAGTAGGCGGGAGTCCAAGCTCCTACGAGCAGTACTTC. The encoded protein is CASSLVGGSPSSYEQYF.

This clone has only one observation. The rearrangement joins TRBV4-3 to TRBJ1-5, with D possibly being TRBD1 (6 bases). The V gene lost 0 bases and the J gene lost 10 bases, with 13 bases spanning the gap. CDR3 length: 14 amino acids. In germline, CDR1 is LGHNA, CDR2 YSLEER. In DNA form, the CDR3 reads TGCGCCAGCAGCCAAGATTGGCAGGGGAGTCCCCAGCATTTT. Translating gives CASSQDWQGSPQHF.

The chain uses TRBV18 and TRBJ2-2, with D possibly TRBD1 on 6 matching bases. The CDR3 contains 15 residues. V was pared by 2 bases and J by 4 bases, with 11 bases between. The germline CDR1 and CDR2 sequences are KGHSH and LQKENI. The CDR3 here is CASSPEQGSTGELFF. In DNA, the CDR3 is TGTGCCAGCTCACCAGAACAGGGATCCACCGGGGAGCTGTTTTTT. The complete variable domain, with remaining parts taken from reference TRBV18 and TRBJ2-2, reads NAGVMQNPRHLVRRRGQEARLRCSPMKGHSHVYWYRQLPEEGLKFMVYLQKENIIDESGMPKERFSAEFPKEGPSILRIQQVVRGDSAAYFCASSPEQGSTGELFFGEGSRLTVL.

V and J are TRBV18 and TRBJ1-4, with 11 bases identical to TRBD1. Germline V gene lookup returns CDR1 KGHSH and CDR2 LQKENI. J lost 6 bases, V lost 3 bases, and 3 bases had no gene match. The CDR3 has 15 amino acids. Here the CDR3 DNA reads TGTGCCAGCTCACCCGGACAGGGGGCGGATGAAAAACTGTTTTTT. This codes for CASSPGQGADEKLFF.

This clone was observed once. The chain is built from TRBV6-2 or TRBV6-3 and TRBJ2-1; 8 nucleotides align to TRBD1. The germline gives CDR1 MNHEY, CDR2 SVGEGT. V dropped 2 bases and J dropped 4; count of bases not matched to a gene: 1. There are 14 residues in the CDR3. The CDR3: CASSYRQGYNEQFF. CDR3 DNA sequence: TGTGCCAGCAGTTACAGACAGGGGTACAATGAGCAGTTCTTC.